Below, 14 T cell receptor beta chains from the same sample are listed, as sequenced in a study of T cell responses to AZD1222 COVID-19 vaccine. Some clones are missing from TCRdb's copy, which holds only in-frame ones; the method was immunoSEQ multiplex PCR. Among 160,000 or so clones, approximately 88% were seen once, and the ten largest hold 4% to 4.5%. The sample here was peripheral blood, taken 28 days after the second AZD1222 dose. These receptors were obtained from an adult who received the AZD1222 COVID-19 vaccine.

The chain has TRBV19 and TRBJ1-5; 8 positions match TRBD1. The CDR3 contains 17 residues. V lost 6 bases, J lost 7 bases, and 17 bases stayed unmatched. Per germline, CDR1 LNHDA and CDR2 SQIVND (reference sequence). The DNA of the CDR3 is TGTGCCAGTAGCCCCACGGGACAGGTGATCATACCACAGCCCCAGCATTTT. Its protein product is CASSPTGQVIIPQPQHF.

The V call is TRBV10-2, the J call TRBJ1-1; D gene ambiguous. Germline V gene sequence: CDR1 WSHSY, CDR2 SAAADI. The CDR3 sequence is 15 residues long. Trimming took off 6 bases at V and 1 base at J, with 15 bases between the two ends. This CDR3 reads CASRAGPSGNTEAFF. For the CDR3, the DNA is TGCGCCAGCAGGGCCGGGCCTTCTGGGAACACTGAAGCTTTCTTT.

The rearrangement joins TRBV30 to TRBJ1-2; 11 nucleotides align to TRBD1. J gave up 8 bases and V 0 bases, and 5 bases lay outside the gene matches. CDR1 GTSNPN and CDR2 SVGIG come from the germline V gene (reference sequence). The CDR3 length is 14 residues. The CDR3 nucleotides read TGTGCCTGGAGTGTGAGAGGGACAGGGGGAGGCTACACCTTC. Its protein product is CAWSVRGTGGGYTF.

The chain carries TRBV19 and TRBJ1-1; perhaps TRBD1 as D (5 bases). CDR3 length: 13 amino acids. Germline loops: CDR1 LNHDA, CDR2 SQIVND (reference sequence). V was cut by 7 bases and J by 1 base, with 10 bases left in between. In DNA form, the CDR3 reads TGTGCCAGTATGTTTGGGACGAACACTGAAGCTTTCTTT. This codes for CASMFGTNTEAFF.

The rearrangement uses TRBV6-5 and TRBJ2-3; tentative D call: TRBD1 (5 bases). Germline-derived CDR1 and CDR2 are MNHEY and SVGAGI. The V end lost 11 bases, the J end lost 0 bases, and 18 bases lay between the germline ends. This CDR3 is built from 15 residues. CDR3 nucleotide sequence: TGTGCCCTATCAAAAGGGGAAGCTAGCACAGATACGCAGTATTTT. The encoded protein is CALSKGEASTDTQYF.

The CDR3 coding sequence is TGTGCCAGCAGTTTGACAGGGTCCTACGAGCAGTACTTC. As protein: CASSLTGSYEQYF. This chain joins TRBV5-4 and TRBJ2-7, with 7 bases identical to TRBD1. This CDR3 comprises 13 residues. Germline CDR1 and CDR2: SGHNT and YYREEE (reference sequence). V dropped 5 bases and J dropped 1; count of bases not matched to a gene: 3.

V gene TRBV19 combines with J gene TRBJ1-1; D is possibly TRBD1 (6 bases). V lost 4 bases, J lost 9 bases, and 12 bases lay in between. Per germline, CDR1 LNHDA and CDR2 SQIVND (reference sequence). The CDR3 covers 12 residues. The CDR3 region is CASSTGAIKAFF. The CDR3 DNA follows: TGTGCCAGTAGTACGGGGGCCATCAAAGCTTTCTTT.

The chain is built from TRBV2 and TRBJ2-3; D tentatively reads TRBD1 or TRBD2 (5 bases each). CDR3 length equals 15 residues. The germline CDR1 and CDR2 sequences are SNHLY and FYNNEI. Trimming took off 5 bases at V and 4 bases at J, with 16 bases between the two ends. CDR3 bases: TGTGCCAGCAGTCCACAAATGGGGGTCGCAGATACGCAGTATTTT. Translation gives CASSPQMGVADTQYF.

The genes are TRBV7-9 and TRBJ1-1; the D gene is possibly TRBD1 (5 bases). Germline CDR1 and CDR2: SEHNR and FQNEAQ (reference sequence). The V end lost 8 bases, the J end lost 6 bases, and 13 bases lay between the germline ends. This CDR3 spans 12 amino acids. The CDR3 sequence is CASGRATAEAFF. Here the CDR3 DNA reads TGTGCCAGCGGCCGGGCGACAGCTGAAGCTTTCTTT.

V is TRBV5-4 and J is TRBJ1-1, with unresolved D. With 4 bases removed from V and 7 bases from J, the gap between germline ends came to 11 bases. Germline CDR1 SGHNT, CDR2 YYREEE (reference sequence). The CDR3 extends over 12 amino acids. The CDR3: CASSGNDIEAFF. CDR3 nucleotides: TGTGCCAGCAGCGGGAACGATATTGAAGCTTTCTTT.

The chain combines TRBV9 with TRBJ1-3; no clear D gene. The V end lost 4 bases, the J end lost 7 bases, and 9 bases lay between the germline ends. The CDR3 runs 12 residues. CDR1 and CDR2 from the germline V gene are SGDLS and YYNGEE. CDR3 residues: CASSYGSNTIYF. In nucleotides, the CDR3 is TGTGCCAGCAGCTACGGGTCGAACACCATATATTTT.

This chain uses TRBV9 with TRBJ2-2; 7 bases match TRBD2. The germline CDR1 and CDR2 sequences are SGDLS and YYNGEE. This CDR3 is 16 amino acids long. V shed 2 bases, J shed 2 bases, and the junction held 6 bases outside the gene matches. This CDR3 reads CASSVLSGANTGELFF. In DNA form, the CDR3 reads TGTGCCAGCAGCGTCCTCAGCGGGGCTAACACCGGGGAGCTGTTTTTT. The entire variable domain, with the rest obtained from reference TRBV9 and TRBJ2-2, is as follows: DSGVTQTPKHLITATGQRVTLRCSPRSGDLSVYWYQQSLDQGLQFLIQYYNGEERAKGNILERFSAQQFPDLHSELNLSSLELGDSALYFCASSVLSGANTGELFFGEGSRLTVL.

V is TRBV6-5 and J is TRBJ1-1; D might be TRBD1 (6 bases). The CDR3 runs 14 residues. The V gene's germline CDR1 is MNHEY and CDR2 SVGAGI. V lost 2 bases, J lost 4 bases, and 11 bases lay in between. CDR3 nucleotides: TGTGCCAGCAGTTACGGAGGGGGGGGCACTGAAGCTTTCTTT. This encodes CASSYGGGGTEAFF.

This chain connects TRBV4-2 to TRBJ2-1, with D perhaps TRBD1 or TRBD2 (6 bases each). CDR3 length: 16 amino acids. V gave up 0 bases and J gave up 5 bases, with 14 bases separating them. CDR1 and CDR2 from the germline V gene are LGHNA and YNFKEQ. CDR3: CASSQEGVGGHNEQFF. CDR3 nucleotide sequence: TGTGCCAGCAGCCAAGAGGGTGTGGGGGGCCACAATGAGCAGTTCTTC.